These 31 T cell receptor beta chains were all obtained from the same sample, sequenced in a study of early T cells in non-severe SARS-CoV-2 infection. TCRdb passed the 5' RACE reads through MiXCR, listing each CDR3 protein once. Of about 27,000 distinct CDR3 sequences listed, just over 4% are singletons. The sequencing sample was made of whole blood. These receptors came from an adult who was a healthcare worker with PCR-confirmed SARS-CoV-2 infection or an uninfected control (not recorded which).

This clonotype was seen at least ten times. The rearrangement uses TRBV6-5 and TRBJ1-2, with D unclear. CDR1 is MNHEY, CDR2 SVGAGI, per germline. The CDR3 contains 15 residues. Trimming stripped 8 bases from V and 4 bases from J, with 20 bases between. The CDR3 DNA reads TGTGCCAGCGGTAGAGAGGAACGGCCCCTCTATGGCTACACCTTC. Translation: CASGREERPLYGYTF.

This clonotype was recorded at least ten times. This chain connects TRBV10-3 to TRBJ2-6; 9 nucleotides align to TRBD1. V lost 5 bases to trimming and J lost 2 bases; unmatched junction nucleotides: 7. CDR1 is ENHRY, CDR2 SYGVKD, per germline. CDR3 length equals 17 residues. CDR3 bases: TGTGCCATCAGTCCCGGGACAGGGTTTCCTGGGGCCAACGTCCTGACTTTC. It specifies CAISPGTGFPGANVLTF.

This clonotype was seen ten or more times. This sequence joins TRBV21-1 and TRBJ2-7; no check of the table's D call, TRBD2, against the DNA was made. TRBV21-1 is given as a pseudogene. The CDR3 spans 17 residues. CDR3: CASSQLLGTSGPYEQYF. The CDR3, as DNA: TGTGCCAGCAGCCAGCTTCTAGGGACTAGCGGTCCCTACGAGCAGTACTTC.

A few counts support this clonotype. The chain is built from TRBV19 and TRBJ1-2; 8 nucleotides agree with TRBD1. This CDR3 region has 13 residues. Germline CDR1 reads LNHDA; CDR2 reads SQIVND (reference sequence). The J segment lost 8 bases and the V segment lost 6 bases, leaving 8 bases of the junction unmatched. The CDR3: CASSHGQGRGYTF. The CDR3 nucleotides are TGTGCCAGTAGCCACGGACAGGGCAGAGGCTACACCTTC.

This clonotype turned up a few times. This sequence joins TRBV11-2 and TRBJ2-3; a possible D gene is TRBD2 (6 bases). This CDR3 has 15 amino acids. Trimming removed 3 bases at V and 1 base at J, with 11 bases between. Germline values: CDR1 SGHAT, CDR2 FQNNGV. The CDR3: CASSFTGAGTDTQYF. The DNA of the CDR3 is TGTGCCAGCAGCTTCACGGGAGCAGGCACAGATACGCAGTATTTT.

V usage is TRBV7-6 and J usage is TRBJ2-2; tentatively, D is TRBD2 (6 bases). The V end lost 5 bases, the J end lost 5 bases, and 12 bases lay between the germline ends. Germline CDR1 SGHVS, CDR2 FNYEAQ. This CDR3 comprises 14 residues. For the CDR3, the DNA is TGTGCCAGCAGCCAATTGGCGGGGACCGGGGAGCTGTTTTTT. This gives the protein CASSQLAGTGELFF.

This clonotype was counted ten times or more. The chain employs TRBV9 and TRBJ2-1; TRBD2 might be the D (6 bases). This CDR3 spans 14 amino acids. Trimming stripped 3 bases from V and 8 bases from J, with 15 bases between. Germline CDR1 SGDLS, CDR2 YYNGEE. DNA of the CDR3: TGTGCCAGCAGCGCTACAACTAGCACGCATGAGCAGTTCTTC. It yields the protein CASSATTSTHEQFF.

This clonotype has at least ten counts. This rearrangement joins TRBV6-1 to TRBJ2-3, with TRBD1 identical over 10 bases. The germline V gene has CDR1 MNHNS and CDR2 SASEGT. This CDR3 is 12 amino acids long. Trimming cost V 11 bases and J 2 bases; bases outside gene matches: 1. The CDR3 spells CAGTGATDTQYF. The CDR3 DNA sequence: TGTGCCGGGACAGGGGCCACAGATACGCAGTATTTT.

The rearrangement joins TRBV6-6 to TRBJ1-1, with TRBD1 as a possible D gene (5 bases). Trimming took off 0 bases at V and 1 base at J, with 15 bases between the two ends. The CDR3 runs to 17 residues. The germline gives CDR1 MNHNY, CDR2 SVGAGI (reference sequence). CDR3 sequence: CASSYSPGAGGNTEAFF. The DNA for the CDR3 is TGTGCCAGCAGTTACTCCCCCGGGGCAGGCGGGAACACTGAAGCTTTCTTT.

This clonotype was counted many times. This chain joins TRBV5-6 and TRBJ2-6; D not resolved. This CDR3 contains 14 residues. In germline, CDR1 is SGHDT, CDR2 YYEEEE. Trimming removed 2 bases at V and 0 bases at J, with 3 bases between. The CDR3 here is CASSFLSGANVLTF. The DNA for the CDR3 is TGTGCCAGCAGCTTCCTCTCTGGGGCCAACGTCCTGACTTTC.

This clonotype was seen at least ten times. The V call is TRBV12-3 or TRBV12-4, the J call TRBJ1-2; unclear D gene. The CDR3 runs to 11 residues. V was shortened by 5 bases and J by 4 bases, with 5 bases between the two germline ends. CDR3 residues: CASSGAYGYTF. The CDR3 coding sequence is TGTGCCAGCAGTGGAGCCTATGGCTACACCTTC.

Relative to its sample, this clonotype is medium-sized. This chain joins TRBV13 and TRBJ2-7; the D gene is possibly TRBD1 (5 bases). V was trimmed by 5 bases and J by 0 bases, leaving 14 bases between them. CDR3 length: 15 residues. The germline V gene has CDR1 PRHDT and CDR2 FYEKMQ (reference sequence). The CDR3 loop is CASSQTVSDSYEQYF. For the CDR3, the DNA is TGTGCCAGCAGCCAGACAGTTAGTGACTCCTACGAGCAGTACTTC.

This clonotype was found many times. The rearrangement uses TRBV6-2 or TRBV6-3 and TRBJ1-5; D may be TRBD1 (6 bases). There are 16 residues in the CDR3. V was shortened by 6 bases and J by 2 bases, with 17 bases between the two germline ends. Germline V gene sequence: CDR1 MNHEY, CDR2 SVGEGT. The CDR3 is CASRPFWGAGNQPQHF. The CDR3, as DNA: TGTGCCAGCAGGCCCTTTTGGGGGGCAGGCAATCAGCCCCAGCATTTT.

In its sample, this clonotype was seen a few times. The chain's CDR3 is CASSQTSGRRTGELFF. The CDR3 DNA sequence: TGCGCCAGCAGCCAGACTAGCGGGAGGCGGACCGGGGAGCTGTTTTTT. This chain joins TRBV4-1 and TRBJ2-2, with 13 bases lining up with TRBD2. This CDR3 has 16 amino acids. After removal of 3 bases from V and 5 bases from J, the junction contained 3 bases not matched to a gene. Germline CDR1 MGHRA, CDR2 YSYEKL.

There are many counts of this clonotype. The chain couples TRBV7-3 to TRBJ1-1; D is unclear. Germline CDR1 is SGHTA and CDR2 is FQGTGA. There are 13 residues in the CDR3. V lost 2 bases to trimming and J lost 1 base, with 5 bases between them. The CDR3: CASSLWENTEAFF. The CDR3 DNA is TGTGCCAGCAGCTTATGGGAGAACACTGAAGCTTTCTTT.

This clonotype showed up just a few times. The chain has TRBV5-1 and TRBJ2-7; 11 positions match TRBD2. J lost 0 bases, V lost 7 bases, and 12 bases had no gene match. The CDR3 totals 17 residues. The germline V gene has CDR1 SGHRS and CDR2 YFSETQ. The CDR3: CASAQEPSGRSSYEQYF. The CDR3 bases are TGCGCCAGCGCCCAGGAGCCTAGCGGGAGGAGCTCCTACGAGCAGTACTTC.

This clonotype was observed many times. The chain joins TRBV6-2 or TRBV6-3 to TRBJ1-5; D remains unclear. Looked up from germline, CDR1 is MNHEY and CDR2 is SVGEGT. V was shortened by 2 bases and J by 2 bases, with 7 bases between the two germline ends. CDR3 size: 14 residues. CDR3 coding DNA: TGTGCCAGCAGTTACGGATCAGGCAATCAGCCCCAGCATTTT. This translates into CASSYGSGNQPQHF.

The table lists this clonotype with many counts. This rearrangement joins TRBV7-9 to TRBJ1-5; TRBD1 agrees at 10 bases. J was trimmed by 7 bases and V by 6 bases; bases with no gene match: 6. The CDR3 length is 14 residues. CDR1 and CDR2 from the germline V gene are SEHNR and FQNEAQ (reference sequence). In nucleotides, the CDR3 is TGTGCCAGCAGTTTGGGACAGGGGATGCAGCCCCAGCATTTT. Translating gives CASSLGQGMQPQHF.

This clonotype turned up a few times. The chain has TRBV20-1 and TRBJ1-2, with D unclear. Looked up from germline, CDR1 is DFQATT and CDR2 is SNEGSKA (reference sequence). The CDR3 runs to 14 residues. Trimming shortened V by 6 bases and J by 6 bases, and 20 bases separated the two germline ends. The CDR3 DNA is TGCAGTGCCAGCCCCGTACAGACTTTCAATGGCTACACCTTC. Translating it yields CSASPVQTFNGYTF.

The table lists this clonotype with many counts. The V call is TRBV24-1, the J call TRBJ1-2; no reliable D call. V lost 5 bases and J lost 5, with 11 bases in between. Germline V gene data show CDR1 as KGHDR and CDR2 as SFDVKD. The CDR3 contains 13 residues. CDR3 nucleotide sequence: TGTGCCACCAGTGGCCTTATGGGGTATGGCTACACCTTC. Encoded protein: CATSGLMGYGYTF.

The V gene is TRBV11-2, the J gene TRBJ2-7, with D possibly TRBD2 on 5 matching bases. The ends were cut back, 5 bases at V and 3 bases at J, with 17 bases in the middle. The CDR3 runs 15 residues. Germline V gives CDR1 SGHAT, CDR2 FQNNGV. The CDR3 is CASSELAGLDYEQYF. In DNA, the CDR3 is TGTGCCAGCAGCGAGCTGGCGGGCCTGGACTACGAGCAGTACTTC.

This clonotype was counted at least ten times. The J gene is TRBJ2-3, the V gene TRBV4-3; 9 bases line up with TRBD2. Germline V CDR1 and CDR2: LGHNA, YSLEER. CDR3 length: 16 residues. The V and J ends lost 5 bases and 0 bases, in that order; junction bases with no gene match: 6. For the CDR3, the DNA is TGCGCCAGCAGCGAACTAGCGGGCCTTAGCACAGATACGCAGTATTTT. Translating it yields CASSELAGLSTDTQYF.

In nucleotides, the CDR3 is TGTGCCAGCAGGAATAGCGGGGCTAGCACAGATACGCAGTATTTT. Protein: CASRNSGASTDTQYF. V and J are TRBV6-5 and TRBJ2-3; 8 nucleotides line up with TRBD2. CDR1 MNHEY and CDR2 SVGAGI come from the germline V gene. V lost 6 bases, J lost 0 bases, and 5 bases stayed unmatched. The CDR3 consists of 15 residues.

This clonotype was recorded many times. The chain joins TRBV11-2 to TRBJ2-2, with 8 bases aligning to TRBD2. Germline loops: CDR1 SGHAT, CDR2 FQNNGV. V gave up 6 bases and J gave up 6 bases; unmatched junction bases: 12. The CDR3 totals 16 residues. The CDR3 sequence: CASSIRTSSYAGELFF. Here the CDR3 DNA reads TGTGCCAGCAGTATCCGGACTAGCTCGTACGCCGGGGAGCTGTTTTTT. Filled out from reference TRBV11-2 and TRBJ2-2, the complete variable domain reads EAGVAQSPRYKIIEKRQSVAFWCNPISGHATLYWYQQILGQGPKLLIQFQNNGVVDDSQLPKDRFSAERLKGVDSTLKIQPAKLEDSAVYLCASSIRTSSYAGELFFGEGSRLTVL.

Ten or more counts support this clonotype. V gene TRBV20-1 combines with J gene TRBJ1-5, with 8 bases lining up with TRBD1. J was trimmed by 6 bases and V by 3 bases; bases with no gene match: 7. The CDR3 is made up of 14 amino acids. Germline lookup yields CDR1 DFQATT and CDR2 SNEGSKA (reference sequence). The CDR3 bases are TGCAGTGCTAGGCCGACAGGGGCAGGTCAGCCCCAGCATTTT. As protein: CSARPTGAGQPQHF.

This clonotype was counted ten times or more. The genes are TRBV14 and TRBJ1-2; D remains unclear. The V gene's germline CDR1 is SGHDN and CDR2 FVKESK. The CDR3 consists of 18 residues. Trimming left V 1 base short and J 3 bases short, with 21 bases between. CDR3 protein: CASSQGLGGFKWYYGYTF. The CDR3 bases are TGTGCCAGCAGCCAAGGTTTGGGAGGGTTCAAGTGGTACTATGGCTACACCTTC. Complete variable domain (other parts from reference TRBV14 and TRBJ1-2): EAGVTQFPSHSVIEKGQTVTLRCDPISGHDNLYWYRRVMGKEIKFLLHFVKESKQDESGMPNNRFLAERTGGTYSTLKVQPAELEDSGVYFCASSQGLGGFKWYYGYTFGSGTRLTVV.

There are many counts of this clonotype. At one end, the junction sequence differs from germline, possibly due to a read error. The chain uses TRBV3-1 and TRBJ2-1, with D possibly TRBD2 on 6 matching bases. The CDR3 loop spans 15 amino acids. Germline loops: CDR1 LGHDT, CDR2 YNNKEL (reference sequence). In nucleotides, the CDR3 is TGTGCCAGCAGCCGCGAACTAGCTACGCACAAGGAGCAGTTCTTC. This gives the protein CASSRELATHKEQFF.

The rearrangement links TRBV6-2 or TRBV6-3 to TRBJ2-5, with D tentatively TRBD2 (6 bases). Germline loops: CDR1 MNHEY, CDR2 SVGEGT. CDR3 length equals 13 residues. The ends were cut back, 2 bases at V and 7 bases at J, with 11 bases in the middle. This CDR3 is CASSYGAGGTQYF. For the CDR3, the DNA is TGTGCCAGCAGTTACGGAGCGGGCGGGACCCAGTACTTC.

CDR3 sequence reads: CASSPNMGQHREQFF. The CDR3 DNA reads as TGTGCCAGCAGCCCCAACATGGGGCAGCACAGGGAGCAGTTCTTC. The chain has TRBV7-2 and TRBJ2-1, with D maybe TRBD1 (5 bases). Germline V gene sequence: CDR1 SGHTA, CDR2 FQGNSA. CDR3 length equals 15 residues. Trimming left V 5 bases short and J 10 bases short, with 21 bases between.

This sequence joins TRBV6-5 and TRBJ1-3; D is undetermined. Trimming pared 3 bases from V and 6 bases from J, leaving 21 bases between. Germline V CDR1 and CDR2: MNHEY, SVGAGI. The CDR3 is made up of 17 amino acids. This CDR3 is CASSYLPPKLGKNTIYF. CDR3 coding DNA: TGTGCCAGCAGTTATTTACCTCCAAAACTCGGGAAAAACACCATATATTTT.

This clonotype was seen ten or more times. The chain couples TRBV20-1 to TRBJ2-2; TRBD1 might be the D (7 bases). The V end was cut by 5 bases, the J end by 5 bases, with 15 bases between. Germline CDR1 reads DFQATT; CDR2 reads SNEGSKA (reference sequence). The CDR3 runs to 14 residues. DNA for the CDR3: TGCAGTGCTCGCTCTCCAGGGGGGACCGGGGAGCTGTTTTTT. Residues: CSARSPGGTGELFF.